One sample yielded the 27 T cell receptor beta chains listed below, sequenced in a study of cytomegalovirus exposure and HLA in healthy donors. PCR involved 60 Vbeta and 13 Jbeta primers. TCRdb's copy holds only in-frame clones and misses some; the assay was immunoSEQ multiplex PCR. The table lists some 120,000 clones, about 73% of them singletons. Sequenced sample: PBMCs. The receptors originated from a middle-aged woman in good health and CMV-seropositive.

The J gene is TRBJ1-1, the V gene TRBV27, with D perhaps matching TRBD1 (5 bases). CDR1 MNHEY and CDR2 SMNVEV come from the germline V gene (reference sequence). The CDR3 consists of 14 residues. Trimming removed 5 bases from V and 1 base from J, with 11 bases in between. The CDR3, as DNA: TGTGCCAGCAGTGCCCAGGGCAAGAACACTGAAGCTTTCTTT. Translating it yields CASSAQGKNTEAFF.

V usage is TRBV28 and J usage is TRBJ1-3; TRBD1 matches at 7 bases. The CDR3 loop spans 15 amino acids. Germline assignment: CDR1 MDHEN and CDR2 SYDVKM. J gave up 0 bases and V 7 bases, and 6 bases lay outside the gene matches. Here the CDR3 DNA reads TGTGCCAGCAACACAGGGGTTAGCTCTGGAAACACCATATATTTT. The encoded protein is CASNTGVSSGNTIYF.

Here the CDR3 reads CASKENNAEGYTF. Here the CDR3 DNA reads TGTGCCAGTAAGGAGAATAATGCGGAGGGCTACACCTTC. The J gene is TRBJ1-2, the V gene TRBV19; D is unresolved. CDR1 is LNHDA, CDR2 SQIVND, per germline (reference sequence). The CDR3 has 13 amino acids. V was pared by 7 bases and J by 8 bases, with 17 bases between.

The CDR3 DNA reads as TGTGCCAGCAGTGAAGGCCCCTCGACCCGGCTGGGAGGCAAGTACTTC. Encoded protein: CASSEGPSTRLGGKYF. V usage is TRBV6-1 and J usage is TRBJ2-7, with D maybe TRBD2 (6 bases). The CDR3 consists of 16 residues. Trimming pared 1 base from V and 11 bases from J, leaving 24 bases between. Germline V gives CDR1 MNHNS, CDR2 SASEGT.

The chain joins TRBV28 to TRBJ1-2; TRBD1 matches 7 bases. The CDR3 runs to 13 residues. V gave up 7 bases and J gave up 4 bases; unmatched junction bases: 6. CDR1 is MDHEN and CDR2 is SYDVKM in the germline V gene. In DNA form, the CDR3 reads TGTGCCAGCAACCTAGACAGGGTCTATGGCTACACCTTC. It is translated as CASNLDRVYGYTF.

The chain carries TRBV10-2 and TRBJ1-2; D possibly corresponds to TRBD1 (6 bases). CDR3 size: 16 residues. V lost 0 bases and J 3 bases, leaving 14 bases between the germline ends. Germline-derived CDR1 and CDR2 are WSHSY and SAAADI. CDR3 in amino acids: CASSESSGAADYGYTF. The CDR3 DNA reads as TGCGCCAGCAGTGAGTCCTCAGGGGCGGCAGACTATGGCTACACCTTC.

The gene calls are TRBV7-3 and TRBJ2-1; 7 bases are shared with TRBD2. Germline CDR1 is SGHTA and CDR2 is FQGTGA. The CDR3 is 16 amino acids. With 6 bases clipped from V and 3 bases from J, the junction kept 11 bases outside the gene matches. The CDR3 DNA is TGTGCCAGCAGTCCCTTCGGGGGGACGGGCTACAATGAGCAGTTCTTC. Its protein is CASSPFGGTGYNEQFF.

J is TRBJ2-5 and V is TRBV29-1; the match to TRBD1 covers 10 bases. The germline gives CDR1 SQVTM, CDR2 ANQGSEA. The junction had 6 bases not matched to a gene; V was cut back by 7 bases and J by 4 bases. This CDR3 contains 13 residues. The CDR3 nucleotides read TGCAGCGCCGAAGGGACAGGGGTAGAGACCCAGTACTTC. Protein sequence: CSAEGTGVETQYF.

The J gene is TRBJ2-1, the V gene TRBV4-2, with a possible D match to TRBD2 (5 bases). Looked up from germline, CDR1 is LGHNA and CDR2 is YNFKEQ. The CDR3 has 17 amino acids. V was cut by 4 bases and J by 0 bases, with 16 bases left in between. The CDR3 reads CASSLPEGRSSYNEQFF. The CDR3 nucleotides are TGTGCCAGCAGCCTCCCCGAGGGAAGAAGCTCCTACAATGAGCAGTTCTTC.

CDR3 nucleotides: TGTGCCAGTCGACGGGAGCTAACCGGGGAGCTGTTTTTT. Its protein is CASRRELTGELFF. The chain uses TRBV28 and TRBJ2-2, with D possibly being TRBD2 (6 bases). Germline CDR1 and CDR2: MDHEN and SYDVKM. CDR3 size: 13 residues. V gave up 9 bases and J gave up 5 bases, with 13 bases separating them.

V usage is TRBV27 and J usage is TRBJ2-5; 8 bases map to TRBD2. The CDR3 has 13 residues. Germline V gives CDR1 MNHEY, CDR2 SMNVEV (reference sequence). V lost 5 bases to trimming and J lost 9 bases; unmatched junction nucleotides: 8. CDR3 DNA sequence: TGTGCCAGCAGTACGACCGCTAGCGGGTCCCAGTACTTC. It specifies CASSTTASGSQYF.

The J gene is TRBJ2-1, the V gene TRBV7-3; 8 nucleotides align to TRBD2. V lost 3 bases, J lost 5 bases, and 6 bases stayed unmatched. The CDR3 covers 15 residues. The germline gives CDR1 SGHTA, CDR2 FQGTGA. The CDR3 DNA is TGTGCCAGCAGCTTTAGCGGGAATTCCAACAATGAGCAGTTCTTC. This encodes CASSFSGNSNNEQFF.

The gene calls are TRBV7-2 and TRBJ2-1; no firm D call. Germline CDR1 SGHTA, CDR2 FQGNSA. The CDR3 extends over 16 amino acids. The V end lost 2 bases, the J end lost 5 bases, and 16 bases lay between the germline ends. CDR3 protein: CASSLTQRPPHNEQFF. CDR3 sequence (DNA): TGTGCCAGCAGCTTAACCCAGCGCCCGCCACACAATGAGCAGTTCTTC.

This clone occurred once. The chain employs TRBV6-6 and TRBJ2-1, with 8 nucleotides matching TRBD2. From germline, CDR1 is MNHNY and CDR2 SVGAGI (reference sequence). This CDR3 is built from 16 residues. J was trimmed by 5 bases and V by 6 bases; bases with no gene match: 12. For the CDR3, the DNA is TGTGCCAGCAGCAACGGGGGGGCGAGAGATAACAATGAGCAGTTCTTC. It specifies CASSNGGARDNNEQFF.

The chain combines TRBV25-1 with TRBJ1-4; 7 bases align to TRBD1. This CDR3 is built from 15 residues. Germline lookup yields CDR1 MGHDK and CDR2 SYGVNS. Unmatched junction bases numbered 7, after V lost 1 base and J lost 8 bases. This chain's CDR3 is CASSEFRGDTEKLFF. For the CDR3, the DNA is TGTGCCAGCAGTGAATTCAGGGGGGACACGGAAAAACTGTTTTTT.

The chain joins TRBV28 to TRBJ1-5; D gene ambiguous. The CDR3 length is 13 residues. Deletions cut 5 bases from V and 2 bases from J, with 7 bases between. The V gene's germline CDR1 is MDHEN and CDR2 SYDVKM. CDR3 protein: CASSRGGNQPQHF. CDR3 coding DNA: TGTGCCAGCAGTCGGGGTGGCAATCAGCCCCAGCATTTT.

This chain links TRBV5-1 with TRBJ1-4; the D gene is possibly TRBD1 (6 bases). Trimming stripped 0 bases from V and 8 bases from J, with 14 bases between. Germline V gene data show CDR1 as SGHRS and CDR2 as YFSETQ. The length of the CDR3 is 15 residues. The CDR3 DNA sequence: TGCGCCAGCAGCTTGGAAGGGACAATAGGGGAAAAACTGTTTTTT. Residues: CASSLEGTIGEKLFF.

The genes are TRBV7-2 and TRBJ2-5; D is unresolved. The CDR3 sequence is 15 residues long. V was pared by 5 bases and J by 5 bases, with 18 bases between. Germline lookup yields CDR1 SGHTA and CDR2 FQGNSA. CDR3: CASSPPPRLTETQYF. The CDR3 nucleotides read TGTGCCAGCAGCCCCCCCCCGAGACTTACTGAGACCCAGTACTTC.

This clone counts as medium-sized. The chain is built from TRBV5-4 and TRBJ1-4; TRBD1 is a possible D gene (6 bases). Trimming cost V 0 bases and J 3 bases, with 9 bases left between them. Germline lookup yields CDR1 SGHNT and CDR2 YYREEE (reference sequence). This CDR3 has 15 residues. CDR3 loop: CASSLARGSNEKLFF. The CDR3 coding sequence is TGTGCCAGCAGCTTGGCCAGGGGATCTAATGAAAAACTGTTTTTT. Using reference TRBV5-4 and TRBJ1-4 for the parts outside the CDR3, the full variable domain is ETGVTQSPTHLIKTRGQQVTLRCSSQSGHNTVSWYQQALGQGPQFIFQYYREEENGRGNFPPRFSGLQFPNYSSELNVNALELDDSALYLCASSLARGSNEKLFFGSGTQLSVL.

This clone was observed a few times. The genes are TRBV28 and TRBJ2-3; TRBD2 matches at 15 bases. With 5 bases clipped from V and 4 bases from J, the junction kept 7 bases outside the gene matches. Germline CDR1 is MDHEN and CDR2 is SYDVKM. The CDR3 is 17 residues long. This CDR3 reads CASSLWTSGREPDTQYF. The CDR3 bases are TGTGCCAGCAGTCTGTGGACTAGCGGGAGGGAGCCAGATACGCAGTATTTT.

The CDR3 here is CASSETSGRRETQYF. CDR3 coding DNA: TGTGCCAGTAGTGAGACTAGCGGGAGAAGAGAGACCCAGTACTTC. This chain uses TRBV19 with TRBJ2-5, with 12 positions matching TRBD2. Looked up from germline, CDR1 is LNHDA and CDR2 is SQIVND (reference sequence). The length of the CDR3 is 15 residues. After removal of 5 bases from V and 4 bases from J, the junction contained 5 bases not matched to a gene.

The chain uses TRBV15 and TRBJ1-2, with 7 positions matching TRBD1. This CDR3 region has 14 residues. Germline trimming cut 2 bases from V and 4 bases from J; bases unmatched to any gene: 4. From germline, CDR1 is LNHNV and CDR2 YYDKDF (reference sequence). DNA of the CDR3: TGTGCCACCAGCAGACAGGGGGTGGTCTATGGCTACACCTTC. This translates into CATSRQGVVYGYTF.

The chain joins TRBV5-4 to TRBJ2-5; the D gene is possibly TRBD2 (5 bases). The germline V gene encodes CDR1 SGHNT and CDR2 YYREEE (reference sequence). The length of the CDR3 is 13 residues. V was clipped by 4 bases and J by 2 bases, with 9 bases between them. The CDR3 here is CASSPTKQETQYF. The CDR3 DNA follows: TGTGCCAGCAGCCCGACTAAACAAGAGACCCAGTACTTC.

This clone was seen only once. The chain recombines TRBV7-8 with TRBJ2-5; TRBD2 matches 10 bases. The CDR3 is made up of 16 amino acids. The V segment lost 1 base and the J segment 2 bases; nucleotides outside the gene matches: 4. Looked up from germline, CDR1 is SGHVS and CDR2 is FQNEAQ. DNA of the CDR3: TGTGCCAGCAGCTTAGTCGCTAGCGGGGGACAAGAGACCCAGTACTTC. Its protein product is CASSLVASGGQETQYF.

CDR3 amino acids: CASSPGSGGAYEQYF. The DNA of the CDR3 is TGCGCCAGCAGCCCGGGGTCAGGCGGGGCCTACGAGCAGTACTTC. The chain uses TRBV4-1 and TRBJ2-7; tentative D call: TRBD2 (6 bases). V was clipped by 4 bases and J by 2 bases, with 15 bases between them. The CDR3 contains 15 residues. Germline-derived CDR1 and CDR2 are MGHRA and YSYEKL.

V is TRBV28 and J is TRBJ1-2, with TRBD1 identical over 10 bases. With 6 bases clipped from V and 5 bases from J, the junction kept 6 bases outside the gene matches. This CDR3 contains 14 residues. Germline V CDR1 and CDR2: MDHEN, SYDVKM. The CDR3 protein is CASRDPGQGYGYTF. CDR3 coding DNA: TGTGCCAGCAGGGATCCGGGACAGGGGTATGGCTACACCTTC.

The chain combines TRBV5-4 with TRBJ1-1; 12 bases are a match to TRBD1. The CDR3 consists of 18 residues. The trim removed 4 bases at V and 3 bases at J, leaving 13 bases unmatched. The germline CDR1 and CDR2 sequences are SGHNT and YYREEE (reference sequence). CDR3: CASSPMRDRGRGDTEAFF. In nucleotides, the CDR3 is TGTGCCAGCAGCCCTATGAGGGACAGGGGGCGCGGTGACACTGAAGCTTTCTTT.